Shown below are 27 T cell receptor beta chains from a single sample sequenced in a study of T cells after yellow fever vaccination. MiXCR, run by TCRdb on the 5' RACE reads, gives a single entry per CDR3 protein. The sample includes 610,000 or so distinct CDR3 sequences, 12% of them seen just once. The sequences come from PBMCs, collected on the day of the yellow fever booster vaccination. All receptors come from a man aged 25-45 years who received the YFV17D yellow fever vaccine.

Written as DNA, the CDR3 is TGTGCCATCGAGAGTCGGCGCGGCACTGAAGCTTTCTTT. Translated, it gives CAIESRRGTEAFF. The rearrangement links TRBV12-3 or TRBV12-4 to TRBJ1-1; no clear D gene. Trimming cost V 10 bases and J 4 bases, with 16 bases left between them. This CDR3 is built from 13 residues.

This clonotype was counted at least ten times. This chain links TRBV28 with TRBJ2-7; D gene ambiguous. The CDR3 covers 13 residues. Trimming took off 11 bases at V and 2 bases at J, with 16 bases between the two ends. CDR1 is MDHEN, CDR2 SYDVKM, per germline. CDR3 residues: CASHDPLTYEQYF. The DNA for the CDR3 is TGTGCCTCCCATGATCCGTTAACCTACGAGCAGTACTTC.

This clonotype was counted between two and nine times. The chain carries TRBV5-1 and TRBJ2-7, with D possibly TRBD1 on 6 matching bases. The CDR3 is made up of 11 amino acids. Germline CDR1 is SGHRS and CDR2 is YFSETQ. Between the trimmed V and J ends, which lost 4 bases and 7 bases, there was a span of 9 bases. The CDR3 here is CASSTGTEQYF. The CDR3 coding sequence is TGCGCCAGCAGCACCGGGACAGAGCAGTACTTC.

This clonotype was recorded many times. The chain employs TRBV7-2 and TRBJ2-7; D might be TRBD1 or TRBD2, each matching 5 bases. CDR1 SGHTA and CDR2 FQGNSA come from the germline V gene. V dropped 1 base and J dropped 0 bases, with 10 bases sitting between them. The CDR3 has 15 residues. The CDR3 sequence: CASSLVAGSSYEQYF. The CDR3, as DNA: TGTGCCAGCAGCTTAGTAGCAGGGAGCTCCTACGAGCAGTACTTC.

J is TRBJ2-7 and V is TRBV24-1; D call uncertain. This CDR3 spans 13 amino acids. Trimming removed 4 bases from V and 2 bases from J, with 8 bases in between. Germline CDR1 reads KGHDR; CDR2 reads SFDVKD. The CDR3 DNA follows: TGTGCCACCAGTGACCCCGTGACCTACGAGCAGTACTTC. This gives the protein CATSDPVTYEQYF.

V is TRBV7-2 and J is TRBJ2-1, with 11 bases lining up with TRBD2. Unmatched junction bases numbered 12, after V lost 4 bases and J lost 10 bases. The CDR3 covers 16 residues. The V gene's germline CDR1 is SGHTA and CDR2 FQGNSA. In DNA, the CDR3 is TGTGCCAGCAGCTCAGCCCGAACTAGCGGGAGAGGGGAGCAGTTCTTC. It encodes CASSSARTSGRGEQFF.

This clonotype came up a few times. The chain joins TRBV2 to TRBJ2-1; 12 bases match TRBD2. Germline-derived CDR1 and CDR2 are SNHLY and FYNNEI. V gave up 4 bases and J gave up 9 bases; unmatched junction bases: 13. CDR3 size: 17 residues. The CDR3 sequence: CASSALAGGYLSSEQFF. The CDR3, as DNA: TGTGCCAGCAGTGCACTAGCGGGAGGATACCTTAGCAGTGAGCAGTTCTTC.

The chain carries TRBV5-1 and TRBJ2-1, with D perhaps matching TRBD1 or TRBD2 (6 bases each). CDR3 length: 15 amino acids. Germline-derived CDR1 and CDR2 are SGHRS and YFSETQ. V lost 2 bases and J 9 bases, leaving 18 bases between the germline ends. The CDR3 here is CASSFVVGGQGEQFF. Written as DNA, the CDR3 is TGCGCCAGCAGCTTTGTCGTCGGGGGCCAAGGTGAGCAGTTCTTC.

The V gene is TRBV27, the J gene TRBJ2-2; 7 nucleotides match TRBD2. The CDR3 has 14 amino acids. J gave up 7 bases and V 3 bases, and 5 bases lay outside the gene matches. Germline CDR1 and CDR2: MNHEY and SMNVEV (reference sequence). Here the CDR3 DNA reads TGTGCCAGCAGTTTTGGGGGAGGGCTCGGGGAGCTGTTTTTT. Its translation: CASSFGGGLGELFF.

The chain employs TRBV20-1 and TRBJ2-1; 10 bases agree with TRBD2. J lost 0 bases, V lost 6 bases, and 14 bases had no gene match. This CDR3 is 18 amino acids long. Per germline, CDR1 DFQATT and CDR2 SNEGSKA (reference sequence). The DNA for the CDR3 is TGCAGTGCCCCACCGGCGAGCGGGAGGGTCCTCTCCTACAATGAGCAGTTCTTC. This sequence encodes CSAPPASGRVLSYNEQFF.

In this sample, this clonotype turned up a few times. The chain is built from TRBV5-1 and TRBJ1-1; D is perhaps TRBD1 (5 bases). V lost 3 bases and J lost 1, with 13 bases in between. There are 15 residues in the CDR3. Germline V CDR1 and CDR2: SGHRS, YFSETQ. The CDR3 loop reads CASSSELRGNTEAFF. The CDR3 DNA sequence: TGCGCCAGCAGCTCGGAGTTAAGGGGGAACACTGAAGCTTTCTTT.

This rearrangement joins TRBV29-1 to TRBJ1-2, with 12 bases aligning to TRBD1. The CDR3 is made up of 13 amino acids. The germline V gene has CDR1 SQVTM and CDR2 ANQGSEA. V was clipped by 6 bases and J by 6 bases; unmatched bases: 5. The CDR3 loop reads CSVVGQGADGYTF. The CDR3 nucleotides read TGCAGCGTGGTGGGACAGGGGGCGGATGGCTACACCTTC.

This clonotype has just a few counts. This rearrangement joins TRBV27 to TRBJ2-2, with D perhaps matching TRBD1 (6 bases). V was pared by 4 bases and J by 4 bases, with 13 bases between. Germline CDR1 MNHEY, CDR2 SMNVEV (reference sequence). The CDR3 runs 15 residues. CDR3 coding DNA: TGTGCCAGCAGTTCCCAGGGGTATGTCACCGGGGAGCTGTTTTTT. This gives the protein CASSSQGYVTGELFF.

The chain joins TRBV7-9 to TRBJ2-1, with D tentatively TRBD1 (6 bases). Germline CDR1 is SEHNR and CDR2 is FQNEAQ (reference sequence). V lost 5 bases and J lost 4, with 15 bases in between. The CDR3 consists of 15 residues. The CDR3 DNA follows: TGTGCCAGCAGCCTCAAAGCAAGGGGGTACAATGAGCAGTTCTTC. This codes for CASSLKARGYNEQFF.

This clonotype was seen a few times. The V gene is TRBV4-2, the J gene TRBJ2-3; the match to TRBD1 covers 9 bases. The CDR3 runs to 15 residues. Germline assignment: CDR1 LGHNA and CDR2 YNFKEQ. V trimming: 1 base; J trimming: 4 bases; junction bases outside the gene matches: 3. The CDR3 DNA reads TGTGCCAGCAGCCAAGCCGGGACAGGGCCAGATACGCAGTATTTT. Its translation is CASSQAGTGPDTQYF.

The V call is TRBV20-1, the J call TRBJ2-3; 9 bases match TRBD2. Germline V gene lookup returns CDR1 DFQATT and CDR2 SNEGSKA (reference sequence). This CDR3 region has 16 residues. The junction had 13 bases not matched to a gene; V was cut back by 4 bases and J by 5 bases. CDR3 nucleotides: TGCAGTGCTACAAAACGACTAGCGGTTTACAGAGATACGCAGTATTTT. Translated: CSATKRLAVYRDTQYF.

This clonotype has a count of ten or more. The chain uses TRBV10-3 and TRBJ2-1; 9 bases match TRBD2. After removal of 5 bases from V and 6 bases from J, the junction contained 2 bases not matched to a gene. The CDR3 runs to 13 residues. CDR1 and CDR2 from the germline V gene are ENHRY and SYGVKD. CDR3 protein: CAISTGLANEQFF. The CDR3 DNA sequence: TGTGCCATCAGTACGGGACTAGCCAATGAGCAGTTCTTC.

This clonotype was recorded a few times. V and J are TRBV20-1 and TRBJ2-1; the match to TRBD2 covers 8 bases. The CDR3 has 15 amino acids. After removal of 0 bases from V and 2 bases from J, the junction contained 3 bases not matched to a gene. The V gene's germline CDR1 is DFQATT and CDR2 SNEGSKA (reference sequence). CDR3 DNA sequence: TGCAGTGCTAGAGAAGGTAGCGGGGCCTACAATGAGCAGTTCTTC. Protein: CSAREGSGAYNEQFF.

The CDR3 loop is CSPTPDGFGYTF. DNA for the CDR3: TGCAGTCCTACACCCGACGGTTTTGGCTACACCTTC. The chain recombines TRBV20-1 with TRBJ1-2; D is unresolved. The V gene's germline CDR1 is DFQATT and CDR2 SNEGSKA (reference sequence). This CDR3 comprises 12 residues. The V gene lost 8 bases and the J gene lost 7 bases, with 17 bases spanning the gap.

In its sample, this clonotype was seen a few times. The chain links TRBV6-1 to TRBJ1-1, with TRBD1 as a possible D gene (5 bases). The V end was cut by 6 bases, the J end by 3 bases, with 17 bases between. The CDR3 covers 15 residues. Germline values: CDR1 MNHNS, CDR2 SASEGT. DNA of the CDR3: TGTGCCAGCAGCCCTCTGGGGGAGGCGGACACTGAAGCTTTCTTT. Protein product: CASSPLGEADTEAFF.

The table lists this clonotype with a few counts. The chain links TRBV12-3 or TRBV12-4 to TRBJ1-5; D unresolved. The CDR3 is 13 amino acids. V dropped 6 bases and J dropped 6 bases, with 12 bases sitting between them. The CDR3 here is CASSPGGSQPQHF. CDR3 DNA: TGTGCCAGCAGCCCCGGTGGTAGTCAGCCCCAGCATTTT.

The chain is built from TRBV5-1 and TRBJ2-5; a weak D match, TRBD1 (5 bases). Looked up from germline, CDR1 is SGHRS and CDR2 is YFSETQ. CDR3 length equals 13 residues. The V gene lost 6 bases and the J gene lost 2 bases, with 11 bases spanning the gap. The CDR3 sequence is CASNQGLQETQYF. CDR3 nucleotide sequence: TGCGCCAGCAACCAGGGCCTGCAAGAGACCCAGTACTTC.

The chain links TRBV29-1 to TRBJ2-5; D not certain. The germline V and J ends were trimmed by 2 bases and 2 bases, with 12 bases remaining between them. The CDR3 has 14 residues. CDR1 is SQVTM, CDR2 ANQGSEA, per germline. CDR3 residues: CSVEIAAAQETQYF. CDR3 DNA: TGCAGCGTTGAAATTGCGGCAGCACAAGAGACCCAGTACTTC.

This clonotype appeared many times. V is TRBV7-2 and J is TRBJ2-3; 9 bases match TRBD2. The CDR3 totals 16 residues. The germline V gene encodes CDR1 SGHTA and CDR2 FQGNSA. Losses at the gene ends were 1 base for V and 6 bases for J; bases not matched to a gene: 8. The CDR3 is CASSLGLLAGFDTQYF. CDR3 DNA: TGTGCCAGCAGCTTAGGCTTGCTAGCGGGATTTGATACGCAGTATTTT.

This clonotype was seen ten or more times. This chain connects TRBV5-1 to TRBJ2-1, with D tentatively TRBD2 (6 bases). The CDR3 has 15 amino acids. V was cut by 4 bases and J by 0 bases, with 11 bases left in between. CDR1 and CDR2 from the germline V gene are SGHRS and YFSETQ. CDR3 nucleotides: TGCGCCAGCAGCAAGGCGGGGAGCTCCTACAATGAGCAGTTCTTC. Translating it yields CASSKAGSSYNEQFF.

CDR3 in DNA: TGTGCCAGTAGTATAGTCCCGGGGAGCTCCTACAATGAGCAGTTCTTC. It codes for CASSIVPGSSYNEQFF. This sequence joins TRBV19 and TRBJ2-1; a possible D gene is TRBD2 (5 bases). Germline-derived CDR1 and CDR2 are LNHDA and SQIVND (reference sequence). The CDR3 is 16 amino acids. The ends were cut back, 1 base at V and 0 bases at J, with 10 bases in the middle.

This clonotype turned up a few times. The J gene is TRBJ2-1, the V gene TRBV7-2, with a possible D match to TRBD2 (5 bases). The CDR3 covers 15 residues. Germline V gene data show CDR1 as SGHTA and CDR2 as FQGNSA. The V gene lost 1 base and the J gene lost 6 bases, with 13 bases spanning the gap. The CDR3 is CASSLGGSAVNEQFF. The CDR3 DNA reads TGTGCCAGCAGCTTAGGAGGGTCGGCGGTCAATGAGCAGTTCTTC.